The clone carrying this T cell receptor (beta chain) was picked up one time. The data belong to a study of blood T cell repertoires in COVID-19. The CDR3 runs to 16 residues. V lost 5 bases, J lost 0 bases, and 7 bases stayed unmatched. Germline V lookup: CDR1 LNHDA, CDR2 SQIVND (reference sequence). Profiling relied on immunoSEQ multiplex PCR, and the TCRdb table lists in-frame clones only, not all of them. The sample includes about 150,000 clones, roughly 71% seen only once; the top ten take roughly 3.7%. This TCR came from an elderly woman with acute or convalescent COVID-19. This chain joins TRBV19 and TRBJ1-1; 9 bases are shared with TRBD1. The sample consisted of peripheral blood. The CDR3 bases are TGTGCCAGTAGTCCCCAGGGGACAGGGCTGAACACTGAAGCTTTCTTT. Protein sequence: CASSPQGTGLNTEAFF.